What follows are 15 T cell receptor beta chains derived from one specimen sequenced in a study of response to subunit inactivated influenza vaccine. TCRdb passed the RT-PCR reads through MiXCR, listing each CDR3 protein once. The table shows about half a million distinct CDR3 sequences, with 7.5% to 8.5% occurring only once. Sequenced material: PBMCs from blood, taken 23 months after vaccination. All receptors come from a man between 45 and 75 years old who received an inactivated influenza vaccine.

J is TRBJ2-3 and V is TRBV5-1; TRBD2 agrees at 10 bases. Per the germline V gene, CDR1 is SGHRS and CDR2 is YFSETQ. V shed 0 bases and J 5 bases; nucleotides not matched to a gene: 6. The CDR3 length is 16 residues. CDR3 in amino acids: CASSLASGRAIDTQYF. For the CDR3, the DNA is TGCGCCAGCAGCTTGGCGAGCGGGAGGGCCATAGATACGCAGTATTTT.

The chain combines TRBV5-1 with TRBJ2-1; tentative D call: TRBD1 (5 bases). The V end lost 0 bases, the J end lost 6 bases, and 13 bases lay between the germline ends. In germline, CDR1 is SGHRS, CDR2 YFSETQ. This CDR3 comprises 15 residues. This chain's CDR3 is CASSLDPGAVNEQFF. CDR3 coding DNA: TGCGCCAGCAGCTTGGACCCTGGGGCAGTCAATGAGCAGTTCTTC. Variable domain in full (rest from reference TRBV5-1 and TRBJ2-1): KAGVTQTPRYLIKTRGQQVTLSCSPISGHRSVSWYQQTPGQGLQFLFEYFSETQRNKGNFPGRFSGRQFSNSRSEMNVSTLELGDSALYLCASSLDPGAVNEQFFGPGTRLTVL.

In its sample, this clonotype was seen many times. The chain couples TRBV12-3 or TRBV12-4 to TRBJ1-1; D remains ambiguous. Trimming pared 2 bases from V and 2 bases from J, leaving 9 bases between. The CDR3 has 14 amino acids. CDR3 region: CASSLKATNTEAFF. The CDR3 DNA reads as TGTGCCAGCAGTTTAAAGGCAACTAACACTGAAGCTTTCTTT.

The CDR3, as DNA: TGTGCCAGCAGCTCACCTCTCGAGGTTTTGAGGACTGAAGCTTTCTTT. Its protein is CASSSPLEVLRTEAFF. This chain connects TRBV7-9 to TRBJ1-1, with D unclear. The length of the CDR3 is 16 residues. In germline, CDR1 is SEHNR, CDR2 FQNEAQ (reference sequence). Trimming removed 4 bases from V and 5 bases from J, with 20 bases in between.

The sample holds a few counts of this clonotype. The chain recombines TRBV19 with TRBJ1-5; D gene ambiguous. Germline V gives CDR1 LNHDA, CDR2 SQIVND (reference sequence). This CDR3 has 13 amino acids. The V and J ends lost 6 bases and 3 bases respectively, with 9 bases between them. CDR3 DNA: TGTGCCAGTAGGAAACAGAACAATCAGCCCCAGCATTTT. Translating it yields CASRKQNNQPQHF.

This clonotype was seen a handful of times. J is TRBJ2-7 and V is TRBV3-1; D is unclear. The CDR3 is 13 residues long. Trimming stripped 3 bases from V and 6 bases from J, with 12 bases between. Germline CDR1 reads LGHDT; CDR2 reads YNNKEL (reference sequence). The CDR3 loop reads CASSQDDFGEQYF. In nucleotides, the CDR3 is TGTGCCAGCAGCCAGGACGACTTTGGCGAGCAGTACTTC.

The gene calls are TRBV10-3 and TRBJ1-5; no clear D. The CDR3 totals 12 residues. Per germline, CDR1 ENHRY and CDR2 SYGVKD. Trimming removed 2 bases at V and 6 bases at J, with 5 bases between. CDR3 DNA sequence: TGTGCCATCAGTGAGGTGCGTCAGCCCCAGCATTTT. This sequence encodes CAISEVRQPQHF.

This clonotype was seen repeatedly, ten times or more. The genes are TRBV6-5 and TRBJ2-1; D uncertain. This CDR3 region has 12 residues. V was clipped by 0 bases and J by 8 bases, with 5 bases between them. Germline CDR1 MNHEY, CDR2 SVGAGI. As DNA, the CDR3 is TGTGCCAGCAGTTACTCGGCCTATGAGCAGTTCTTC. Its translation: CASSYSAYEQFF.

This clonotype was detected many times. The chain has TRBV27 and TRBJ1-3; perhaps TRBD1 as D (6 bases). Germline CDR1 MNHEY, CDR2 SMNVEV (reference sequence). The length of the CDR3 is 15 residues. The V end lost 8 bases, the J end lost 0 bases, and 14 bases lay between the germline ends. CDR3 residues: CASSRGGSSGNTIYF. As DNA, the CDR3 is TGTGCCAGCTCACGAGGGGGTTCCTCTGGAAACACCATATATTTT.

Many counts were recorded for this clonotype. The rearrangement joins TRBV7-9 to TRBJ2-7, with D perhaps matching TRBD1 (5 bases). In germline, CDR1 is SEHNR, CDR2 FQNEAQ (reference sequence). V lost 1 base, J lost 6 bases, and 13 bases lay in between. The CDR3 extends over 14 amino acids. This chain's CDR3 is CASSLDLRGSEQYF. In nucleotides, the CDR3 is TGTGCCAGCAGCTTAGATCTTAGGGGTTCCGAGCAGTACTTC. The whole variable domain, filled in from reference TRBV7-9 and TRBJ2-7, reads DTGVSQNPRHKITKRGQNVTFRCDPISEHNRLYWYRQTLGQGPEFLTYFQNEAQLEKSRLLSDRFSAERPKGSFSTLEIQRTEQGDSAMYLCASSLDLRGSEQYFGPGTRLTVT.

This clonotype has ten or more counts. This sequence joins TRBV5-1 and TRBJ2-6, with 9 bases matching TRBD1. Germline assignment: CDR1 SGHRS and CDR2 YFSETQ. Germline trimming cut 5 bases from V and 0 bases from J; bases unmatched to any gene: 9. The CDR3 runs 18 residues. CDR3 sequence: CASRPRTGVSSGANVLTF. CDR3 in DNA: TGCGCCAGCAGACCTAGGACAGGGGTTAGCTCTGGGGCCAACGTCCTGACTTTC.

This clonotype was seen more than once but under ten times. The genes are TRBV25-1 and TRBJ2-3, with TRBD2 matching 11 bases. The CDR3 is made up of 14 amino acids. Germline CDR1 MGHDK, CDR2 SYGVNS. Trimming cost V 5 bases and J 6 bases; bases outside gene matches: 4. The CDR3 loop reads CASSWTSGWDTQYF. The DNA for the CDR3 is TGTGCCAGCAGTTGGACTAGCGGGTGGGATACGCAGTATTTT. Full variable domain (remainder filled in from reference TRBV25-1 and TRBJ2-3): EADIYQTPRYLVIGTGKKITLECSQTMGHDKMYWYQQDPGMELHLIHYSYGVNSTEKGDLSSESTVSRIRTEHFPLTLESARPSHTSQYLCASSWTSGWDTQYFGPGTRLTVL.

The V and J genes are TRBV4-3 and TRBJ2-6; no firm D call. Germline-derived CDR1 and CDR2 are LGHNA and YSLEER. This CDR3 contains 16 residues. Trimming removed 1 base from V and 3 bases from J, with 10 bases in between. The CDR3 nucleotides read TGCGCCAGCAGCCAAGCGTTGGCTAGTGGGGCCAACGTCCTGACTTTC. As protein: CASSQALASGANVLTF.

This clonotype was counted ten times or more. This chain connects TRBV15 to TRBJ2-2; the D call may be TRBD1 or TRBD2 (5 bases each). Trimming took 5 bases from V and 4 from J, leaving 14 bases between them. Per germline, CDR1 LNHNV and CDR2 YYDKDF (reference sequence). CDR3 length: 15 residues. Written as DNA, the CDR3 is TGTGCCACCAGCGTTTCGGGACCGGCCACCGGGGAGCTGTTTTTT. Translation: CATSVSGPATGELFF.

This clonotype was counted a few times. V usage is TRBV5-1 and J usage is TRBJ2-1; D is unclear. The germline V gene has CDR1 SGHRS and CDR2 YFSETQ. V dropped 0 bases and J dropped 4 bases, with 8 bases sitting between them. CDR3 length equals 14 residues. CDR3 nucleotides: TGCGCCAGCAGCTTGGGTAGTCAGTACAATGAGCAGTTCTTC. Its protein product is CASSLGSQYNEQFF.